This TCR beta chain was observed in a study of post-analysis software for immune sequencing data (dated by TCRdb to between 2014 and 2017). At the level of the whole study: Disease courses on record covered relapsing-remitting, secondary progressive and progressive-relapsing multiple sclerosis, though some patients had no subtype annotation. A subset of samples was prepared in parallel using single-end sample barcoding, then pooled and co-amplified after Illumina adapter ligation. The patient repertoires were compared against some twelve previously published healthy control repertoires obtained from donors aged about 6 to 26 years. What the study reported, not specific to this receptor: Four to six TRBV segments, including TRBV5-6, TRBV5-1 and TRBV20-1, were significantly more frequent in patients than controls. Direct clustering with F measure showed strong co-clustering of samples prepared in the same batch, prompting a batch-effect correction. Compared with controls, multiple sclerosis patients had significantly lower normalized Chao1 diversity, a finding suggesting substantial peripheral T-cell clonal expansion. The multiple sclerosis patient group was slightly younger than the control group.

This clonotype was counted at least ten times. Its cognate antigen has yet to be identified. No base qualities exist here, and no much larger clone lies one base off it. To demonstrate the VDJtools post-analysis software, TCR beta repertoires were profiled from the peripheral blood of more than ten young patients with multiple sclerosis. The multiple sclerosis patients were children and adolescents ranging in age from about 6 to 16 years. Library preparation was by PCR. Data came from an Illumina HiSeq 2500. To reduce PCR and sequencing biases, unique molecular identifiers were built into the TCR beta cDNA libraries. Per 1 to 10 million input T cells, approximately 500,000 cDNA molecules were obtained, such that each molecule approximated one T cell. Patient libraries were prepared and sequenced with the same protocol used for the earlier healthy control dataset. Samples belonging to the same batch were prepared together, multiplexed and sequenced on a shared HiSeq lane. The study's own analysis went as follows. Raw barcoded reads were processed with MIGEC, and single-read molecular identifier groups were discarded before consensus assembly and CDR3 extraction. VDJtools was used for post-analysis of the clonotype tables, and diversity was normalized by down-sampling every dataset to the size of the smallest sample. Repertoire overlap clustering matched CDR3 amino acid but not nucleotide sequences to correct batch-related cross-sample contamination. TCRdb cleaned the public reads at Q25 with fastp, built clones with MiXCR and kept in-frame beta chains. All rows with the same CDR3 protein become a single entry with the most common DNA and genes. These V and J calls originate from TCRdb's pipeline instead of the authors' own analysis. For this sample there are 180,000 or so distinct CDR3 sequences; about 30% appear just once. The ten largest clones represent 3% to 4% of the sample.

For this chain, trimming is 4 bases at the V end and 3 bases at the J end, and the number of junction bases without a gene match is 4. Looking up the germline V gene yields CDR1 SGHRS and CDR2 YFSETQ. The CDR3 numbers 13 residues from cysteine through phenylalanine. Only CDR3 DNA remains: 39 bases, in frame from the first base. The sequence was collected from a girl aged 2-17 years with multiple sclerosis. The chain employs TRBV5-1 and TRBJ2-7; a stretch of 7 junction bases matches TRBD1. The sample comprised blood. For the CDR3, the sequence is CASSTRDSYEQYF. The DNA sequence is TGCGCCAGCAGCACCCGGGACAGCTACGAGCAGTACTTC.